The 27 T cell receptor beta chains in this list originate from one sample, sequenced in a study of cytomegalovirus exposure and HLA in healthy donors. PCR employed 60 Vbeta and 13 Jbeta primers. Profiling relied on immunoSEQ multiplex PCR, and the TCRdb table lists in-frame clones only, not all of them. The repertoire includes over 150,000 clones, about 82% of them detected once, and 1% sits in the top ten. The sequencing input was PBMCs. The origin of the receptors is a woman aged 45-65 years in good health and CMV-seropositive.

V usage is TRBV27 and J usage is TRBJ1-2; 8 nucleotides agree with TRBD1. Unmatched junction bases numbered 2, after V lost 4 bases and J lost 4 bases. CDR1 is MNHEY and CDR2 is SMNVEV in the germline V gene (reference sequence). The CDR3 has 13 residues. The CDR3 DNA reads as TGTGCCAGCAGTTCGACAGGGGTCTATGGCTACACCTTC. This encodes CASSSTGVYGYTF.

The J gene is TRBJ2-3, the V gene TRBV6-5; unclear D gene. Trimming took off 0 bases at V and 5 bases at J, with 9 bases between the two ends. The germline CDR1 and CDR2 sequences are MNHEY and SVGAGI. This CDR3 comprises 14 residues. The DNA of the CDR3 is TGTGCCAGCAGTTACTCGTCTACCCTAGATACGCAGTATTTT. Translation gives CASSYSSTLDTQYF.

The chain combines TRBV5-5 with TRBJ2-5, with 14 bases matching TRBD2. Germline lookup yields CDR1 SGHKS and CDR2 YYEKEE (reference sequence). This CDR3 has 17 amino acids. Trimming removed 3 bases from V and 5 bases from J; junction bases left unmatched: 9. The CDR3 bases are TGTGCCAGCAGCTGGGGGACTAGCGGGGGCCGGCGGGAGACCCAGTACTTC. Amino acid sequence: CASSWGTSGGRRETQYF.

With regard to this clone: An end of the junction does not agree with germline; a read error may underlie this. The V gene is TRBV7-9, the J gene TRBJ2-1, with D possibly matching TRBD2 (5 bases). The V gene's germline CDR1 is SEHNR and CDR2 FQNEAQ (reference sequence). This CDR3 spans 12 amino acids. The CDR3 here is CSSSLASDEQFF. The CDR3 DNA reads TGTTCCAGCAGCTTAGCGTCGGATGAGCAGTTCTTC.

This chain joins TRBV15 and TRBJ2-5; possible D gene TRBD1, 5 bases. Germline CDR1 reads LNHNV; CDR2 reads YYDKDF (reference sequence). Trimming took off 0 bases at V and 4 bases at J, with 12 bases between the two ends. The length of the CDR3 is 15 residues. Written as DNA, the CDR3 is TGTGCCACCAGCAGAGAGACAGAAAGTGGAGAGACCCAGTACTTC. It translates to CATSRETESGETQYF.

This clone was seen a few times. The V gene is TRBV19, the J gene TRBJ1-5; the D is unclear. The germline V gene encodes CDR1 LNHDA and CDR2 SQIVND (reference sequence). This CDR3 spans 14 amino acids. Trimming shortened V by 5 bases and J by 7 bases, and 15 bases separated the two germline ends. The CDR3: CASSPGYAGQPQHF. Written as DNA, the CDR3 is TGTGCCAGTAGTCCAGGATATGCGGGGCAGCCCCAGCATTTT.

This clone turned up a few times. This chain uses TRBV7-3 with TRBJ2-1; the match to TRBD2 covers 9 bases. J lost 5 bases, V lost 5 bases, and 7 bases had no gene match. The germline V gene encodes CDR1 SGHTA and CDR2 FQGTGA. The CDR3 is 15 residues long. Here the CDR3 DNA reads TGTGCCAGCAGCCCCGAGCTAGCGGGACACAATGAGCAGTTCTTC. Translating gives CASSPELAGHNEQFF.

This clone turned up a few times. The rearrangement uses TRBV19 and TRBJ2-3, with D possibly matching TRBD1 (6 bases). There are 17 residues in the CDR3. V lost 5 bases and J lost 4, with 22 bases in between. Germline assignment: CDR1 LNHDA and CDR2 SQIVND (reference sequence). The CDR3 DNA is TGTGCCAGTAGTCGAAGCAGGGGCGTAGTTATCGCAGATACGCAGTATTTT. Its translation: CASSRSRGVVIADTQYF.

This clone was detected once. The chain joins TRBV10-1 to TRBJ2-1; tentatively, D is TRBD1 (6 bases). This CDR3 has 16 amino acids. V shed 0 bases and J shed 6 bases, with 15 bases lying between them. Germline values: CDR1 WNHNN, CDR2 SYGVQD (reference sequence). The DNA of the CDR3 is TGCGCCAGCAGTGAGTCGTTGCAGGGGCCACGCAATGAGCAGTTCTTC. This codes for CASSESLQGPRNEQFF.

The chain combines TRBV6-6 with TRBJ1-4; 8 nucleotides match TRBD1. J gave up 8 bases and V 7 bases, and 9 bases lay outside the gene matches. The CDR3 contains 14 residues. Germline V gives CDR1 MNHNY, CDR2 SVGAGI (reference sequence). The CDR3 is CASITPGGAEKLFF. The CDR3 DNA sequence: TGTGCCAGCATAACCCCAGGGGGCGCGGAAAAACTGTTTTTT.

The chain combines TRBV9 with TRBJ2-1; 14 nucleotides line up with TRBD2. Germline lookup yields CDR1 SGDLS and CDR2 YYNGEE. Unmatched junction bases numbered 4, after V lost 2 bases and J lost 3 bases. The CDR3 consists of 17 residues. Here the CDR3 DNA reads TGTGCCAGCAGCGTGGGGACTAGCGGGAGAGACTACAATGAGCAGTTCTTC. This gives the protein CASSVGTSGRDYNEQFF.

This clone was detected only a few times. The V call is TRBV7-9, the J call TRBJ2-6, with D perhaps matching TRBD2 (6 bases). Germline assignment: CDR1 SEHNR and CDR2 FQNEAQ (reference sequence). V lost 1 base and J lost 0, with 10 bases in between. This CDR3 comprises 17 residues. This CDR3 reads CASSLGGEFSGANVLTF. The DNA of the CDR3 is TGTGCCAGCAGCTTAGGGGGGGAGTTCTCTGGGGCCAACGTCCTGACTTTC.

J is TRBJ2-3 and V is TRBV21-1; the table's D gene call, TRBD1, was not cross checked with the DNA. TRBV21-1 is a known pseudogene. The length of the CDR3 is 20 residues. The CDR3 DNA is TGTGCCAGCAGCAAAGTCCCCCTAGTCCAGGGCAGGCCTAGCACAGATACGCAGTATTTT. Translation gives CASSKVPLVQGRPSTDTQYF.

The chain has TRBV6-6 and TRBJ2-3; perhaps TRBD1 as D (6 bases). Germline V gene data show CDR1 as MNHNY and CDR2 as SVGAGI (reference sequence). Deletions cut 11 bases from V and 4 bases from J, with 19 bases between. The CDR3 totals 14 residues. The CDR3 nucleotides are TGTGCCTCAGCCGAGACAGGTATCTCAGATACGCAGTATTTT. Its translation: CASAETGISDTQYF.

The chain joins TRBV5-4 to TRBJ1-2; TRBD1 might be the D (5 bases). V gave up 6 bases and J gave up 4 bases, with 16 bases separating them. The CDR3 has 14 residues. Germline assignment: CDR1 SGHNT and CDR2 YYREEE (reference sequence). The CDR3: CASTPGRGGYGYTF. CDR3 DNA sequence: TGTGCCAGCACCCCGGGGAGGGGCGGCTATGGCTACACCTTC.

Only a few counts were recorded for this clone. The J gene is TRBJ2-5, the V gene TRBV7-2, with 15 bases fitting TRBD2. Per germline, CDR1 SGHTA and CDR2 FQGNSA. The length of the CDR3 is 16 residues. V shed 4 bases, J shed 2 bases, and the junction held 2 bases outside the gene matches. CDR3: CASSSGLAGGQETQYF. CDR3 DNA: TGTGCCAGCAGCTCAGGACTAGCGGGGGGGCAAGAGACCCAGTACTTC.

The chain combines TRBV7-9 with TRBJ1-2; D is perhaps TRBD1 (6 bases). Germline values: CDR1 SEHNR, CDR2 FQNEAQ (reference sequence). Trimming shortened V by 4 bases and J by 5 bases, and 8 bases separated the two germline ends. This CDR3 has 12 residues. The CDR3 reads CASSYRAYGYTF. DNA for the CDR3: TGTGCCAGCAGCTACAGGGCGTATGGCTACACCTTC.

V is TRBV6-1 and J is TRBJ2-5; D ambiguous. This CDR3 region has 13 residues. Germline CDR1 reads MNHNS; CDR2 reads SASEGT. The V and J ends lost 2 bases and 2 bases respectively, with 6 bases between them. The chain's CDR3 is CASSERGQETQYF. DNA for the CDR3: TGTGCCAGCAGTGAACGCGGACAAGAGACCCAGTACTTC.

In this sample, this clone turned up a few times. The V call is TRBV9, the J call TRBJ2-5; D not certain. The CDR3 is made up of 14 amino acids. Germline lookup yields CDR1 SGDLS and CDR2 YYNGEE. V was trimmed by 0 bases and J by 1 base, leaving 7 bases between them. The CDR3 is CASSVGSLQETQYF. CDR3 DNA sequence: TGTGCCAGCAGCGTAGGGAGCCTCCAAGAGACCCAGTACTTC.

This clone was seen a handful of times. V and J are TRBV6-1 and TRBJ2-1; TRBD2 agrees at 7 bases. J gave up 6 bases and V 2 bases, and 13 bases lay outside the gene matches. CDR1 MNHNS and CDR2 SASEGT come from the germline V gene. The CDR3 has 17 residues. CDR3: CASSETRGTASPNEQFF. The CDR3 coding sequence is TGTGCCAGCAGTGAAACGCGGGGGACGGCTTCCCCCAATGAGCAGTTCTTC.

The chain employs TRBV28 and TRBJ2-7, with 11 nucleotides matching TRBD2. CDR1 is MDHEN, CDR2 SYDVKM, per germline. After removal of 4 bases from V and 2 bases from J, the junction contained 4 bases not matched to a gene. The CDR3 consists of 15 residues. The CDR3 region has the DNA TGTGCCAGCAGTTCAGTAGCGGGAGGGACCTACGAGCAGTACTTC. Its protein product is CASSSVAGGTYEQYF.

CDR3 sequence reads: CASTHTATGGESYGYTF. In DNA, the CDR3 is TGTGCCAGCACCCACACCGCAACAGGGGGAGAAAGCTATGGCTACACCTTC. The chain uses TRBV28 and TRBJ1-2, with TRBD1 identical over 8 bases. Germline V gives CDR1 MDHEN, CDR2 SYDVKM. V gave up 7 bases and J gave up 4 bases; unmatched junction bases: 17. The CDR3 spans 17 residues.

Comment on this clone: A read error may produce the germline difference seen at one junction end. V gene TRBV7-9 combines with J gene TRBJ1-6, with no clear D. This CDR3 comprises 13 residues. Germline lookup yields CDR1 SEHNR and CDR2 FQNEAQ (reference sequence). The CDR3: CSSSFSKISPLHF. DNA for the CDR3: TGTTCCAGCAGCTTTTCTAAGATCTCACCCCTCCACTTT.

This clone was seen a handful of times. The chain has TRBV18 and TRBJ2-5; D ambiguous. Germline V gene lookup returns CDR1 KGHSH and CDR2 LQKENI. The CDR3 is made up of 13 amino acids. The V end was cut by 2 bases, the J end by 5 bases, with 9 bases between. Here the CDR3 reads CASSPDARETQYF. CDR3 in DNA: TGTGCCAGCTCACCAGATGCGCGGGAGACCCAGTACTTC.

Written as DNA, the CDR3 is TGTGCCAGCAGCCAGGCGAACAGGGATGGCTACACCTTC. Translating gives CASSQANRDGYTF. This chain joins TRBV4-2 and TRBJ1-2; TRBD1 is a possible D gene (6 bases). Deletions cut 3 bases from V and 6 bases from J, with 11 bases between. Germline CDR1 and CDR2: LGHNA and YNFKEQ. This CDR3 comprises 13 residues.

The chain employs TRBV7-2 and TRBJ2-5; 11 nucleotides agree with TRBD2. The assigned J gene may be wrong: the sequence end matches TRBJ2-7 better. Germline V CDR1 and CDR2: SGHTA, FQGNSA. This CDR3 is 16 amino acids long. CDR3 amino acids: CASSSGTSGVTYEQYF. Here the CDR3 DNA reads TGTGCCAGCAGCTCTGGGACTAGCGGAGTCACCTACGAGCAGTACTTC.

This chain joins TRBV7-2 and TRBJ2-6, with no clear D. V lost 3 bases, J lost 1 base, and 16 bases lay in between. Germline loops: CDR1 SGHTA, CDR2 FQGNSA. CDR3 length: 18 residues. The CDR3 here is CASSFYILVESGANVLTF. For the CDR3, the DNA is TGTGCCAGCAGCTTTTATATTTTGGTCGAGTCTGGGGCCAACGTCCTGACTTTC.